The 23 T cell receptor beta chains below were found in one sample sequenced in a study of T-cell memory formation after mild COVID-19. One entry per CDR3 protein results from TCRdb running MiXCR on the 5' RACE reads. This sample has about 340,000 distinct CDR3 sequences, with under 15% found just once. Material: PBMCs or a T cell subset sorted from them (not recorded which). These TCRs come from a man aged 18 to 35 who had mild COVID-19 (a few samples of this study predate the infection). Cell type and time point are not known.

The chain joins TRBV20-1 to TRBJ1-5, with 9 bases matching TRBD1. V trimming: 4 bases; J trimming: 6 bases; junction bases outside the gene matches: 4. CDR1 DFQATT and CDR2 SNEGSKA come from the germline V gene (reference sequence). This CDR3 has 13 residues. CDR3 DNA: TGCAGTGCTATGGACAGGGGCGGTCAGCCCCAGCATTTT. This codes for CSAMDRGGQPQHF.

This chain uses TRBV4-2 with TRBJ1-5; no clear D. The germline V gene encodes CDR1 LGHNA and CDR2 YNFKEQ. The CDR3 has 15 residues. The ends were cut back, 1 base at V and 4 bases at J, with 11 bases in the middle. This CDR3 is CASSQAGAENQPQHF. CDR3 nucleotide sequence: TGTGCCAGCAGCCAAGCCGGAGCAGAAAATCAGCCCCAGCATTTT.

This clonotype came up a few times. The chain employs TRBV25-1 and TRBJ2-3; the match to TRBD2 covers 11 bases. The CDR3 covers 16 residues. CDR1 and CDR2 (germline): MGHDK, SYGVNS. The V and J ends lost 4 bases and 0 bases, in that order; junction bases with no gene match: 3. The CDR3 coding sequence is TGTGCCAGCAGTGGACTAGCGGGGTTTAGCACAGATACGCAGTATTTT. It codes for CASSGLAGFSTDTQYF.

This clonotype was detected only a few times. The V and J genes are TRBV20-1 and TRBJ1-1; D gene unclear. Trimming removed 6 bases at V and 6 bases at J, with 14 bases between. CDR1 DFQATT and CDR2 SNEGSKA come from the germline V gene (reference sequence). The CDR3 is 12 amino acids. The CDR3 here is CSARRGVAEAFF. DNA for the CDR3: TGCAGTGCCCGTCGCGGGGTCGCTGAAGCTTTCTTT.

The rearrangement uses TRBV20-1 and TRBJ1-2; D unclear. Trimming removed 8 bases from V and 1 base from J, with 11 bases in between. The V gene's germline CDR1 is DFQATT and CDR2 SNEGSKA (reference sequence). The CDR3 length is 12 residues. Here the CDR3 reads CSSPRNNYGYTF. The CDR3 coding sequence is TGCAGTTCCCCTCGGAATAACTATGGCTACACCTTC.

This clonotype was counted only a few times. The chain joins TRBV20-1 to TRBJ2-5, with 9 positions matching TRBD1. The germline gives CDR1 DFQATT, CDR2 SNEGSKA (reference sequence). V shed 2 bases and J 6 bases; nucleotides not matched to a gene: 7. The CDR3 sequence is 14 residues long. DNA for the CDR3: TGCAGTGCTAGAAACCCGGGACAGGGAAAGACCCAGTACTTC. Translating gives CSARNPGQGKTQYF.

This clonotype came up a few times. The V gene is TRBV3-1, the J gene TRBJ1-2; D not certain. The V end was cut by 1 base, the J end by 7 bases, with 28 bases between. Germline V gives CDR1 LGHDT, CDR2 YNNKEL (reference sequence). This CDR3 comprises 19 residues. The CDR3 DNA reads TGTGCCAGCAGCCAAGTGGTCCTTCGGTCGGGCACACGAGCCGCTGGCTACACCTTC. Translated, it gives CASSQVVLRSGTRAAGYTF.

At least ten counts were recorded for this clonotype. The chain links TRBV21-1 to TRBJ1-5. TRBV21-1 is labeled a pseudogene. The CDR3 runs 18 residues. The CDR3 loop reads CASSKAAGHGVSNQPQHF. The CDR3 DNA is TGTGCCAGCAGCAAAGCGGCAGGCCATGGGGTAAGCAATCAGCCCCAGCATTTT.

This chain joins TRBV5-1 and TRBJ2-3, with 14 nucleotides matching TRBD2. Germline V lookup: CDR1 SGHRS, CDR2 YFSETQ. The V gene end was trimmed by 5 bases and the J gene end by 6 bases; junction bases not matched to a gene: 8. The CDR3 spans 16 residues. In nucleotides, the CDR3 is TGCGCCAGCAGTAAGGGACTAGCGGGGGCCCACGATACGCAGTATTTT. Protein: CASSKGLAGAHDTQYF.

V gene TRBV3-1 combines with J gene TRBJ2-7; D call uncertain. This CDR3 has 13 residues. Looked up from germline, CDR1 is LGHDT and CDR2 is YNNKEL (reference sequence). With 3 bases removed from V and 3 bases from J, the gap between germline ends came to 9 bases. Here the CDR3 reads CASSHSQDYEQYF. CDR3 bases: TGTGCCAGCAGCCATAGCCAGGACTACGAGCAGTACTTC.

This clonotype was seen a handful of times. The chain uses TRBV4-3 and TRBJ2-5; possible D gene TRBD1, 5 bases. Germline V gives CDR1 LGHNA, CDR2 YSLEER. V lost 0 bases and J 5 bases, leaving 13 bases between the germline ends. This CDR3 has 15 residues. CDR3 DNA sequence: TGCGCCAGCAGCCAAGATGGGGCAGGGTCGGAGACCCAGTACTTC. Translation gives CASSQDGAGSETQYF.

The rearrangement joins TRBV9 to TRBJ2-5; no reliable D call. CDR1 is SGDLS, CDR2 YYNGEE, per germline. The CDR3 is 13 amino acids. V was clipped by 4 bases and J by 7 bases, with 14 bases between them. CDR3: CASSPDVLGTQYF. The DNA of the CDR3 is TGTGCCAGCAGCCCGGACGTCCTAGGGACCCAGTACTTC.

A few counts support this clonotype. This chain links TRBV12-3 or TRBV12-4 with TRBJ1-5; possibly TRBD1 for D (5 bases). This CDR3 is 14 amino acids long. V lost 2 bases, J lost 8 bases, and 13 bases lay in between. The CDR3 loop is CASSLTQAWEPQHF. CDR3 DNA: TGTGCCAGCAGTTTAACACAGGCCTGGGAGCCCCAGCATTTT.

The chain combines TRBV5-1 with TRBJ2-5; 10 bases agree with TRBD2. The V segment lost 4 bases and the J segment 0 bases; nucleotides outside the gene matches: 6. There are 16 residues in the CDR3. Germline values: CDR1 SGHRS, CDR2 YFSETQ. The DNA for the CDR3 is TGCGCCAGCAGCCTGAGACTAGCGGGTAACCAAGAGACCCAGTACTTC. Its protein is CASSLRLAGNQETQYF.

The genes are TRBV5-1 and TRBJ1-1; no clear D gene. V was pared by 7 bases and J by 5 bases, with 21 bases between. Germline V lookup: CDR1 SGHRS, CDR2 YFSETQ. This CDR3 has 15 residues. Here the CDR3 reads CASSTFGESTTEAFF. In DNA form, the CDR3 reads TGCGCCAGCTCAACGTTCGGGGAAAGTACGACTGAAGCTTTCTTT.

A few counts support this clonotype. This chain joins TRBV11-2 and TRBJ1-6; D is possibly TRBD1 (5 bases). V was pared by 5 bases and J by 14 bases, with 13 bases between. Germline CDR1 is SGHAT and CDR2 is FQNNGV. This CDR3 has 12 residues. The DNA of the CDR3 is TGTGCCAGCAGCCTCCTTGGGACTTCCCTCCACTTT. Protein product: CASSLLGTSLHF.

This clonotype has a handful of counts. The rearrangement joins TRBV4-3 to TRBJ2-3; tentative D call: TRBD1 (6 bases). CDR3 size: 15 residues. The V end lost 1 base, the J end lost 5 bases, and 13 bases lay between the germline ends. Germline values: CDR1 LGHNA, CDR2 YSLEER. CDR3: CASSQAGTGRDTQYF. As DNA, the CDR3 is TGCGCCAGCAGCCAAGCGGGAACAGGGAGAGATACGCAGTATTTT.

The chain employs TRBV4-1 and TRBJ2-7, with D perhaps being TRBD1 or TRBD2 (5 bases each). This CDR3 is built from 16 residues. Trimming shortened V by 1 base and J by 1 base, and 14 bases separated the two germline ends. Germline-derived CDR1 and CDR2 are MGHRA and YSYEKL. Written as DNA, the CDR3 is TGCGCCAGCAGCCAAGTCACGGGTGGGGGATCCTACGAGCAGTACTTC. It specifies CASSQVTGGGSYEQYF.

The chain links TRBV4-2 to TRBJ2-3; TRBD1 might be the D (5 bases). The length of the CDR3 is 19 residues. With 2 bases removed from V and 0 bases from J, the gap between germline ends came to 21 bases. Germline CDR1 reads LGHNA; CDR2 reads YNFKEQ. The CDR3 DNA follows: TGTGCCAGCAGCCAATCCCCCGGTACAGGCAAAGCTAGCACAGATACGCAGTATTTT. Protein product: CASSQSPGTGKASTDTQYF.

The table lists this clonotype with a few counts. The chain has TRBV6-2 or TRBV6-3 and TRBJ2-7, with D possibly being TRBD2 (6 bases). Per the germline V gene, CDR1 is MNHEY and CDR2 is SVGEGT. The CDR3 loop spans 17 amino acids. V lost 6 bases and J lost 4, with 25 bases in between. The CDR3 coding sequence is TGTGCCAGCAGCCACCTTAAGTGGGGGGAACCACATTACGAGCAGTACTTC. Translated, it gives CASSHLKWGEPHYEQYF.

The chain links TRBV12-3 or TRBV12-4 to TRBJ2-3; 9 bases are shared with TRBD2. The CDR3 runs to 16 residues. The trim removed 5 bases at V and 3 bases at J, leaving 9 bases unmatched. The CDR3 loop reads CASSTLAGGETDTQYF. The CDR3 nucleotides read TGTGCCAGCAGTACCCTGGCGGGGGGGGAAACAGATACGCAGTATTTT.

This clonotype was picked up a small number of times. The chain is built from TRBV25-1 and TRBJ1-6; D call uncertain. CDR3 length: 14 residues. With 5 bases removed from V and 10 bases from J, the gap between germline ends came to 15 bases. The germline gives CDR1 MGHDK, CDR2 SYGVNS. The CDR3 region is CASSRSGMGSPLHF. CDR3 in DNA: TGTGCCAGCAGTCGATCGGGGATGGGGTCACCCCTCCACTTT.

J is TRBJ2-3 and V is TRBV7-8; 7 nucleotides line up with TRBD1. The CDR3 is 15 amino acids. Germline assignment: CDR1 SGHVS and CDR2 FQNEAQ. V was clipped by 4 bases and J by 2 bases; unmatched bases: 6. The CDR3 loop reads CASSSRTGLTDTQYF. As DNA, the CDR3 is TGTGCCAGCAGCTCGAGGACAGGTCTCACAGATACGCAGTATTTT. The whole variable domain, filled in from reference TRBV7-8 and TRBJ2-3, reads GAGVSQSPRYKVAKRGQDVALRCDPISGHVSLFWYQQALGQGPEFLTYFQNEAQLDKSGLPSDRFFAERPEGSVSTLKIQRTQQEDSAVYLCASSSRTGLTDTQYFGPGTRLTVL.